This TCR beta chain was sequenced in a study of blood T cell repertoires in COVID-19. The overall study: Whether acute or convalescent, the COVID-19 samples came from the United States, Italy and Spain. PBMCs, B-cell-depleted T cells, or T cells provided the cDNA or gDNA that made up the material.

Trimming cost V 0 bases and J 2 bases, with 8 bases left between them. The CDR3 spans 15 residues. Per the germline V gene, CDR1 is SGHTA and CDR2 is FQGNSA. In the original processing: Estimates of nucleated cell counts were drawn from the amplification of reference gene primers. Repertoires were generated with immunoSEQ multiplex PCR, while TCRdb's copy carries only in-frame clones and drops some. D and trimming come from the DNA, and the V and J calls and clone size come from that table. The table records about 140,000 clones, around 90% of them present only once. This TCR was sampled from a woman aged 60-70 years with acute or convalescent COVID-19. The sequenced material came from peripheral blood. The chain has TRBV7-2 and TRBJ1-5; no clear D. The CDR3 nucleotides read TGTGCCAGCAGCTTAGCACACACCGGCAATCAGCCCCAGCATTTT. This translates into CASSLAHTGNQPQHF.